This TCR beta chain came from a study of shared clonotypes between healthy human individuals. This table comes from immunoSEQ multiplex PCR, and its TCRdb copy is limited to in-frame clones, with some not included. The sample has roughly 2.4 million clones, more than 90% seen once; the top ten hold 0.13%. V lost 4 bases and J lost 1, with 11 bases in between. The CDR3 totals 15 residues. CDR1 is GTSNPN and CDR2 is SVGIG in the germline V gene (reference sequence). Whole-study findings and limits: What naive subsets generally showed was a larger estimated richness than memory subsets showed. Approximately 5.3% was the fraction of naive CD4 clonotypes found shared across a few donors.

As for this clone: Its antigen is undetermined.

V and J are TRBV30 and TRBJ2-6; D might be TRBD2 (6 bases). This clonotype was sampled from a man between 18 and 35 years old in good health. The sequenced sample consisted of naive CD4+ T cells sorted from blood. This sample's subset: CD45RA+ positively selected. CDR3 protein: CAWTQGGSGANVLTF. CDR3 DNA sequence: TGTGCCTGGACGCAGGGAGGTTCTGGGGCCAACGTCCTGACTTTC.